The subject of this entry is one TCR beta chain. Its specificity is not known. The entry originates in a study of vaccination effects on CD4 cells after COVID-19. Before sequencing, viral peptide pools were used by the ViraFEST assay to expand antigen-specific CD4+ T cells. Cultured cells yielded isolated CD4+ T cells after approximately nine days. The cohort was immunized with two doses of either the BNT162b2 or mRNA-1273 vaccine. CDR1 and CDR2 from the germline V gene are KGHSH and LQKENI. V lost 5 bases and J lost 3, with 7 bases in between. The CDR3 is made up of 12 amino acids. TCRdb's table, derived via immunoSEQ multiplex PCR, lists solely in-frame clones and lacks some. This sample has under 50,000 clones; approximately 84% occur once, and the top ten carry 2%.

The TCR sequence derives from a human donor who received a COVID-19 vaccine. Some clones in this sample may be carry-over from other donors' samples. This sequence joins TRBV18 and TRBJ1-1, with D uncertain. The sample in question was CD4+ T cells from PBMCs cultured with HCoV-NL63 spike peptides, obtained after COVID-19 vaccination. CDR3 sequence: CASSKGDTEAFF. CDR3 coding DNA: TGTGCCAGCTCAAAAGGCGACACTGAAGCTTTCTTT.